The 14 T cell receptor beta chains in this list originate from one sample, sequenced in a study of blood T cell repertoires in COVID-19. TCRdb's table, derived via immunoSEQ multiplex PCR, lists solely in-frame clones and lacks some. The data hold fewer than 100,000 clones, with around 90% observed a single time. Sequencing was carried out using peripheral blood. The origin of the receptors is a woman aged 80 or over with acute or convalescent COVID-19.

The chain employs TRBV6-5 and TRBJ2-5; no clear D. The CDR3 is 13 amino acids. CDR1 and CDR2 (germline): MNHEY, SVGAGI. Between the trimmed V and J ends, which lost 5 bases and 1 base, there was a span of 8 bases. CDR3 in amino acids: CASSQQFQETQYF. Written as DNA, the CDR3 is TGTGCCAGCAGTCAACAGTTCCAAGAGACCCAGTACTTC.

V is TRBV6-5 and J is TRBJ2-1; weak D call: TRBD2 (6 bases). Germline values: CDR1 MNHEY, CDR2 SVGAGI. The CDR3 consists of 13 residues. V lost 8 bases to trimming and J lost 8 bases, with 16 bases between them. CDR3 coding DNA: TGTGCCAGCGCCGGGACTGCCAAGGATGAGCAGTTCTTC. Amino acid sequence: CASAGTAKDEQFF.

V and J are TRBV6-2 or TRBV6-3 and TRBJ1-1, with TRBD1 matching over 8 bases. Per germline, CDR1 MNHEY and CDR2 SVGEGT. V dropped 4 bases and J dropped 5; count of bases not matched to a gene: 3. CDR3 size: 13 residues. CDR3: CASSFRGRTEAFF. As DNA, the CDR3 is TGTGCCAGCAGTTTCAGGGGGCGGACTGAAGCTTTCTTT.

This chain links TRBV7-9 with TRBJ2-5; 15 nucleotides match TRBD2. V dropped 3 bases and J dropped 12; count of bases not matched to a gene: 5. The CDR3 is 14 amino acids. Germline CDR1 reads SEHNR; CDR2 reads FQNEAQ (reference sequence). As DNA, the CDR3 is TGTGCCAGCAGCTTTGGACTAGCGGGGGGGTTGGAGTACTTC. Translation: CASSFGLAGGLEYF.

This chain joins TRBV12-3 or TRBV12-4 and TRBJ2-1; the match to TRBD1 covers 7 bases. CDR3 length equals 13 residues. Trimming removed 6 bases from V and 4 bases from J; junction bases left unmatched: 3. This CDR3 is CASSLGQYNEQFF. The CDR3 DNA sequence: TGTGCCAGCAGCTTGGGACAGTACAATGAGCAGTTCTTC.

The chain couples TRBV7-2 to TRBJ2-1, with D possibly TRBD2 on 6 matching bases. CDR1 and CDR2 (germline): SGHTA, FQGNSA. V shed 5 bases and J shed 6 bases, with 17 bases lying between them. This CDR3 region has 15 residues. The CDR3 DNA sequence: TGTGCCAGCAGCCTTCGACTAGTTACGGGCAATGAGCAGTTCTTC. Encoded protein: CASSLRLVTGNEQFF.

This rearrangement joins TRBV20-1 to TRBJ2-3; unclear D gene. The CDR3 contains 10 residues. CDR1 and CDR2 (germline): DFQATT, SNEGSKA (reference sequence). V lost 7 bases to trimming and J lost 2 bases, with 4 bases between them. CDR3 in amino acids: CSVNTDTQYF. In DNA form, the CDR3 reads TGCAGTGTTAACACAGATACGCAGTATTTT.

The chain is built from TRBV19 and TRBJ1-2; tentative D call: TRBD1 (6 bases). CDR1 is LNHDA and CDR2 is SQIVND in the germline V gene (reference sequence). CDR3 size: 14 residues. V lost 6 bases, J lost 4 bases, and 15 bases lay in between. The CDR3 DNA follows: TGTGCCAGTAGGGCCCAGGACAGAATCTATGGCTACACCTTC. Translated, it gives CASRAQDRIYGYTF.

The gene calls are TRBV3-1 (or the pseudogene TRBV3-2) and TRBJ2-3, with D tentatively TRBD2 (5 bases). V lost 2 bases and J lost 3, with 12 bases in between. The CDR3 has 15 amino acids. Germline values: CDR1 LGHDT, CDR2 YNNKEL (reference sequence). The DNA for the CDR3 is TGTGCCAGCAGCCAAATCCGAACGGGGACAGATACGCAGTATTTT. This gives the protein CASSQIRTGTDTQYF.

The rearrangement joins TRBV10-2 to TRBJ2-7, with D perhaps matching TRBD1 (5 bases). Germline CDR1 and CDR2: WSHSY and SAAADI. Between the trimmed V and J ends, which lost 6 bases and 0 bases, there was a span of 12 bases. The CDR3 runs to 14 residues. CDR3: CASRLTVSSYEQYF. The CDR3 DNA reads as TGCGCCAGCAGGTTGACAGTATCCTCCTACGAGCAGTACTTC.

The chain joins TRBV7-9 to TRBJ2-7, with 13 bases matching TRBD2. Unmatched junction bases numbered 6, after V lost 5 bases and J lost 2 bases. CDR3 length: 16 amino acids. CDR1 and CDR2 (germline): SEHNR, FQNEAQ (reference sequence). The CDR3 DNA reads as TGTGCCAGCAGCCCGGGACTAGCGGGAAGCACCTACGAGCAGTACTTC. This translates into CASSPGLAGSTYEQYF.

The chain combines TRBV12-5 with TRBJ1-2; 11 bases are shared with TRBD1. With 6 bases clipped from V and 5 bases from J, the junction kept 2 bases outside the gene matches. There are 13 residues in the CDR3. The germline CDR1 and CDR2 sequences are LGHNT and FRNRAP. CDR3 bases: TGTGCTAGTGGGGGGACAGGGGGTTATGGCTACACCTTC. This encodes CASGGTGGYGYTF.

The table lists this clone with a count of one. The chain is built from TRBV6-5 and TRBJ1-5; 7 nucleotides match TRBD1. The CDR3 extends over 14 amino acids. CDR1 MNHEY and CDR2 SVGAGI come from the germline V gene. The ends lost 6 bases at V and 2 bases at J; junction bases unmatched: 4. The CDR3 DNA reads as TGTGCCAGCAGGAATACAGGGGGCAATCAGCCCCAGCATTTT. Amino acid sequence: CASRNTGGNQPQHF.

The rearrangement uses TRBV7-8 and TRBJ1-2, with 8 bases aligning to TRBD1. J was trimmed by 4 bases and V by 2 bases; bases with no gene match: 6. The CDR3 extends over 15 amino acids. CDR1 SGHVS and CDR2 FQNEAQ come from the germline V gene. The CDR3 is CASSLYRTGSYGYTF. The DNA of the CDR3 is TGTGCCAGCAGCTTATACCGGACAGGGTCCTATGGCTACACCTTC.